This T cell receptor beta chain is from a study of OX40 agonist ivuxolimab in advanced cancers. Study summary: It was ivuxolimab, an agonistic anti-OX40 (CD134) antibody, that patients were treated with. In this trial design, patients received ivuxolimab intravenously at 0.01 to 10 mg/kg every 2 weeks.

Losses at the gene ends were 3 bases for V and 5 bases for J; bases not matched to a gene: 9. The CDR3 spans 16 residues. CDR1 is SGHAT, CDR2 FQNNGV, per germline. This table comes from immunoSEQ multiplex PCR, and its TCRdb copy is limited to in-frame clones, with some not included. The sample includes 50,000 to 65,000 clones, over 75% seen only once; the top ten take around 0.7%. The material sequenced was CD4+ or CD8+ T cells sorted from blood, taken in a trial of the OX40 agonist ivuxolimab. The receptor comes from an adult with an advanced solid tumor such as melanoma, head and neck, liver or kidney cancer. The chain carries TRBV11-2 and TRBJ2-3; 9 positions match TRBD2. The CDR3 spells CASSLASGGRGDTQYF. The CDR3 DNA follows: TGTGCCAGCAGCTTGGCCAGCGGGGGGCGGGGAGATACGCAGTATTTT.